The present T cell receptor beta chain was sequenced within a study of T cell repertoires in cytomegalovirus infection. In its sample, this clonotype was seen many times. The antigen is undetermined. TCRdb ran MiXCR on the reads and lists one entry per CDR3 protein. The table records 700,000 to 850,000 distinct CDR3 sequences, around a third of them present only once. The CDR3 is 16 residues long. Per the germline V gene, CDR1 is SGHVS and CDR2 is FQNEAQ. Trimming cost V 5 bases and J 0 bases, with 15 bases left between them. This specimen was cultured CD8+ T cells from PBMCs, taken from culture after CMV antigen stimulation. The sequence derives from a human donor in good health (CMV status not recorded). Some clones in this sample may be carry-over from other donors' samples. The V gene is TRBV7-8, the J gene TRBJ2-3; TRBD1 might be the D (6 bases). CDR3 coding DNA: TGTGCCAGCAGCCTACGACAGGCTACTAGCACAGATACGCAGTATTTT. Translated, it gives CASSLRQATSTDTQYF.